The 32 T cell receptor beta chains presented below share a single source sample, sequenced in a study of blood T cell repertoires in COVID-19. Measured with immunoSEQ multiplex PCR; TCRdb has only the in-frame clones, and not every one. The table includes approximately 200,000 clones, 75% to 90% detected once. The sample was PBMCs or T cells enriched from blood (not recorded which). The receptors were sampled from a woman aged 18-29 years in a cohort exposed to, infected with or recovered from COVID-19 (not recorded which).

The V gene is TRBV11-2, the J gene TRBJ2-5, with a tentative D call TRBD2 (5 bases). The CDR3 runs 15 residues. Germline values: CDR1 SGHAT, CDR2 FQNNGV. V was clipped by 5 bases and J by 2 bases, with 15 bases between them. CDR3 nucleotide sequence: TGTGCCAGCAGCCCTCGCGGCGGACTTCAAGAGACCCAGTACTTC. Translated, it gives CASSPRGGLQETQYF.

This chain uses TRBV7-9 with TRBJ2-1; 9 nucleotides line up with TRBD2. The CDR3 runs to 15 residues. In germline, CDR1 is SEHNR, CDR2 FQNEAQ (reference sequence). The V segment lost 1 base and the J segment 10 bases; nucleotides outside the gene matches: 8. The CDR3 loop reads CASSLGASGKREQFF. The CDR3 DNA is TGTGCCAGCAGCTTAGGGGCTAGCGGGAAGAGGGAGCAGTTCTTC.

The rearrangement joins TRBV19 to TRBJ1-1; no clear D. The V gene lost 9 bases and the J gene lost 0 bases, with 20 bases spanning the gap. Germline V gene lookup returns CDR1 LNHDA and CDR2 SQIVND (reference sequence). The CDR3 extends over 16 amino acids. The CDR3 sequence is CASDLSPSGMNTEAFF. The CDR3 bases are TGTGCCAGCGACCTGTCACCCTCGGGAATGAACACTGAAGCTTTCTTT.

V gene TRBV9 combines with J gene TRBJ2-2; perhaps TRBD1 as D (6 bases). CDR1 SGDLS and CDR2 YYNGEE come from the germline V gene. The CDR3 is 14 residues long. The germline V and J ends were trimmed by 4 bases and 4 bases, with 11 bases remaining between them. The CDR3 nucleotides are TGTGCCAGCAGCCCTGGACAGCCCACCGGGGAGCTGTTTTTT. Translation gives CASSPGQPTGELFF.

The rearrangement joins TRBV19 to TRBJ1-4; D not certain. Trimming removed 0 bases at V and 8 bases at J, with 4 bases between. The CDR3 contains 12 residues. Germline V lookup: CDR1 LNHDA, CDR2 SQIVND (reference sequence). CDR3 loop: CASSIDREKLFF. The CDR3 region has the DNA TGTGCCAGTAGTATAGATCGGGAAAAACTGTTTTTT.

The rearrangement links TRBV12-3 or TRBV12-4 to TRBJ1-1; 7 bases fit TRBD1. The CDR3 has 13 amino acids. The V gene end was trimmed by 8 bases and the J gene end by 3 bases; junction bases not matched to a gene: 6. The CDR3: CASQGVQYTEAFF. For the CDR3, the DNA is TGTGCCAGCCAGGGGGTACAATACACTGAAGCTTTCTTT.

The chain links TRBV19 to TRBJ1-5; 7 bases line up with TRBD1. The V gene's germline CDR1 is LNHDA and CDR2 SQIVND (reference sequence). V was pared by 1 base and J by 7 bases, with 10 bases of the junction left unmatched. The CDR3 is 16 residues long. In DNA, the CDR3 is TGTGCCAGTAGTATAGCTCCGACAGGGTCGAGCCAGCCCCAGCATTTT. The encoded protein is CASSIAPTGSSQPQHF.

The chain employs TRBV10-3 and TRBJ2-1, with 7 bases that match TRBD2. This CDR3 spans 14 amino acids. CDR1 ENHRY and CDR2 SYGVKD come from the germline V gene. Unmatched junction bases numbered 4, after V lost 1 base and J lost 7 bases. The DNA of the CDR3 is TGTGCCATCAGTGAGTTGCGGGAGCAGAATGAGCAGTTCTTC. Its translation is CAISELREQNEQFF.

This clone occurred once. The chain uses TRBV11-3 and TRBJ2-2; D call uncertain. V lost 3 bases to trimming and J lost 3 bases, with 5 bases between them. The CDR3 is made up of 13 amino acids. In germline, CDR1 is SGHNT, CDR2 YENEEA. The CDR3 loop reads CASSFLDTGELFF. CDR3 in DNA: TGTGCCAGCAGCTTCCTCGACACCGGGGAGCTGTTTTTT.

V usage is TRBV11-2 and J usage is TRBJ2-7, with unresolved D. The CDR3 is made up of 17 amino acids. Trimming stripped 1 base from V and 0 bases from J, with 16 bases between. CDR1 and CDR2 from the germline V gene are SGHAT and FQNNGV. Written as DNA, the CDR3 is TGTGCCAGCAGCTTAGCCTTCTCCCTATCCACCTCCTACGAGCAGTACTTC. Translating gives CASSLAFSLSTSYEQYF.

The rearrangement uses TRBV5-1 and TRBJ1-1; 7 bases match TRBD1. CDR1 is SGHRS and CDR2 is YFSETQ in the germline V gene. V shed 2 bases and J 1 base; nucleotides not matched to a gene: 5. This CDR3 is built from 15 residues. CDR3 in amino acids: CASSFQTGSNTEAFF. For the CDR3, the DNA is TGCGCCAGCAGCTTTCAGACAGGGTCGAACACTGAAGCTTTCTTT.

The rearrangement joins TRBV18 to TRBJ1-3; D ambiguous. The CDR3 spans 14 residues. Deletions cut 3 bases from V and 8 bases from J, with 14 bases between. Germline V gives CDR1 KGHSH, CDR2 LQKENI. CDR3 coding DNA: TGTGCCAGCTCACCTGCCTCTCGGGTAGACACCATATATTTT. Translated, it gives CASSPASRVDTIYF.

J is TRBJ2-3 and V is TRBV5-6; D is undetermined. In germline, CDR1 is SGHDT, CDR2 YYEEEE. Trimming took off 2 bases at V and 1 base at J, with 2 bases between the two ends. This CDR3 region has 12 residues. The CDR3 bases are TGTGCCAGCAGCTTCGGCACAGATACGCAGTATTTT. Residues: CASSFGTDTQYF. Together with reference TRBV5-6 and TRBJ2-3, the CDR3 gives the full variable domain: DAGVTQSPTHLIKTRGQQVTLRCSPKSGHDTVSWYQQALGQGPQFIFQYYEEEERQRGNFPDRFSGHQFPNYSSELNVNALLLGDSALYLCASSFGTDTQYFGPGTRLTVL.

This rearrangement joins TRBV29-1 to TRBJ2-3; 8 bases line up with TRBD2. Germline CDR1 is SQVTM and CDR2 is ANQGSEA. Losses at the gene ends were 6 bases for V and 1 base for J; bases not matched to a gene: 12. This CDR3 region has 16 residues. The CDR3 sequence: CSVAGNWREGTDTQYF. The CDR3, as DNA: TGCAGCGTCGCAGGAAATTGGCGGGAGGGCACAGATACGCAGTATTTT.

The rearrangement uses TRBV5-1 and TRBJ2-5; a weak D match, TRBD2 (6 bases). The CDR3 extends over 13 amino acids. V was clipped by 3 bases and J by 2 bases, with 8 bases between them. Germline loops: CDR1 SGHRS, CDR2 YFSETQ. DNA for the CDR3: TGCGCCAGCAGCTCGGGACTGCAAGAGACCCAGTACTTC. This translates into CASSSGLQETQYF. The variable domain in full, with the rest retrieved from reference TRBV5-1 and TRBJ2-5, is KAGVTQTPRYLIKTRGQQVTLSCSPISGHRSVSWYQQTPGQGLQFLFEYFSETQRNKGNFPGRFSGRQFSNSRSEMNVSTLELGDSALYLCASSSGLQETQYFGPGTRLLVL.

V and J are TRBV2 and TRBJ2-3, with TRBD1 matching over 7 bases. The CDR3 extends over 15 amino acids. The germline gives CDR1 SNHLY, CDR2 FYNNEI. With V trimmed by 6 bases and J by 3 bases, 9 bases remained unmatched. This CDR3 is CASSRDSRGTDTQYF. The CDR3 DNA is TGTGCCAGCAGCCGGGACAGCCGGGGTACAGATACGCAGTATTTT.

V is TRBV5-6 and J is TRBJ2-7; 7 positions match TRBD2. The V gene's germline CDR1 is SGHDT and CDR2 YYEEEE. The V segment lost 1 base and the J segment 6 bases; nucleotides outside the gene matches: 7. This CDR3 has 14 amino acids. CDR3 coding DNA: TGTGCCAGCAGCTTGCGAGCGGGACCTGCCGAGCAGTACTTC. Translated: CASSLRAGPAEQYF.

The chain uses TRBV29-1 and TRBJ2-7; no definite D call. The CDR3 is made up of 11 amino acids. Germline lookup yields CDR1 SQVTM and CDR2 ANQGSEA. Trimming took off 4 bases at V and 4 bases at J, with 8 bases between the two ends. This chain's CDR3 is CSVGSSYEQYF. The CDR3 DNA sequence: TGCAGCGTTGGGTCTAGTTACGAGCAGTACTTC.

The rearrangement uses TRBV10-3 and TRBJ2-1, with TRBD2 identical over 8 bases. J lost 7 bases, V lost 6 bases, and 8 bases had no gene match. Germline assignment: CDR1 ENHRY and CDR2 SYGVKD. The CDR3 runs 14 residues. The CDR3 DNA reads TGTGCCATCAGCATCCCGGGGGGGCTAAATGAGCAGTTCTTC. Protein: CAISIPGGLNEQFF.

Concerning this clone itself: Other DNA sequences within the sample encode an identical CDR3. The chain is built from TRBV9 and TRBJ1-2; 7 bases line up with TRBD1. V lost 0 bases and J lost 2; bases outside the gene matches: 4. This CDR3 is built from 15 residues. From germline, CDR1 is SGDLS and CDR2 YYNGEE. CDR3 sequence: CASSVGDRVNYGYTF. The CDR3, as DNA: TGTGCCAGCAGCGTAGGTGACAGGGTAAACTATGGCTACACCTTC. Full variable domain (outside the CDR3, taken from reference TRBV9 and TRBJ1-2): DSGVTQTPKHLITATGQRVTLRCSPRSGDLSVYWYQQSLDQGLQFLIQYYNGEERAKGNILERFSAQQFPDLHSELNLSSLELGDSALYFCASSVGDRVNYGYTFGSGTRLTVV.

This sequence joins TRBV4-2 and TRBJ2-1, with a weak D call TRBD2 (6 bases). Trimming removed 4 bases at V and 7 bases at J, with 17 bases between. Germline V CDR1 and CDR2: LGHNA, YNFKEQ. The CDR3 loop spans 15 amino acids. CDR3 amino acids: CASSLGLTLGNEQFF. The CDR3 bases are TGTGCCAGCAGCCTCGGACTAACCCTAGGGAATGAGCAGTTCTTC.

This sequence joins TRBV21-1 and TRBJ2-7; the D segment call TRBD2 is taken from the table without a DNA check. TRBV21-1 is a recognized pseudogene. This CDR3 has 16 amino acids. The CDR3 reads CASIISDERESVEQYF. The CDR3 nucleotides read TGTGCCAGCATCATATCGGACGAGCGGGAGTCAGTCGAGCAGTACTTC.

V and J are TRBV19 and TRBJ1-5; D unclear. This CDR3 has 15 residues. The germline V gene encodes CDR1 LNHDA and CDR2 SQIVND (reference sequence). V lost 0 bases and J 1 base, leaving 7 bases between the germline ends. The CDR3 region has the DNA TGTGCCAGTAGTATAGACAACGGGAGCAATCAGCCCCAGCATTTT. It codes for CASSIDNGSNQPQHF.

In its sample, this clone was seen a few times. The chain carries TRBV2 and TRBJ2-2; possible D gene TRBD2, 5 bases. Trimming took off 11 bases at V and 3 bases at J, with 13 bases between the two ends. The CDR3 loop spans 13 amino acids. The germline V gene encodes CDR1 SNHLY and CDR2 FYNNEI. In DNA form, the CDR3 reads TGTGCCGGATCCAGCGGCTACACCGGGGAGCTGTTTTTT. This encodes CAGSSGYTGELFF.

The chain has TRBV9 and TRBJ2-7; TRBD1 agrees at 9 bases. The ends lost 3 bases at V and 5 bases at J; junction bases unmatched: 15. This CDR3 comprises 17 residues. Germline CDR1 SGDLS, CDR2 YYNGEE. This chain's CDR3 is CASSGWGSGTGSNEQYF. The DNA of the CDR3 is TGTGCCAGCAGCGGATGGGGCTCCGGGACAGGGAGTAACGAGCAGTACTTC.

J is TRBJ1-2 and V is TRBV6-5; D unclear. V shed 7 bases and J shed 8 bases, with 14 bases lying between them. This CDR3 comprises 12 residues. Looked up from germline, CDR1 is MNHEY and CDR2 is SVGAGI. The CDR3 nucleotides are TGTGCCAGCATGAATGCGACGGGGGGCTACACCTTC. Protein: CASMNATGGYTF.

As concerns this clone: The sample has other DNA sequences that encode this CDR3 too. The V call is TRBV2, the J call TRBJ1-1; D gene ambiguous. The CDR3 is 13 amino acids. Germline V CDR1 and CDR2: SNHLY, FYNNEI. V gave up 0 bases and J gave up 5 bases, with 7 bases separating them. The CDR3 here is CASSEAGGTEAFF. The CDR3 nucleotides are TGTGCCAGCAGTGAAGCGGGAGGAACTGAAGCTTTCTTT.

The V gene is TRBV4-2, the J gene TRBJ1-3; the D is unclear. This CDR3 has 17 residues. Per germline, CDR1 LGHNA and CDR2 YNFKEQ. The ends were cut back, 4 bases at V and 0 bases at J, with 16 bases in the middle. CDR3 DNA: TGTGCCAGCAGCCTGGTCCAGTCTCAAAACTCTGGAAACACCATATATTTT. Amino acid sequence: CASSLVQSQNSGNTIYF.

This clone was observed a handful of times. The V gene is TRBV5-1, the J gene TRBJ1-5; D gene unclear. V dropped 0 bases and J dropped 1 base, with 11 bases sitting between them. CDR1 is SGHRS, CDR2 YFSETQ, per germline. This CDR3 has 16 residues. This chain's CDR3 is CASSLGGSQSNQPQHF. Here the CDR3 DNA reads TGCGCCAGCAGCTTGGGCGGTTCCCAGAGCAATCAGCCCCAGCATTTT.

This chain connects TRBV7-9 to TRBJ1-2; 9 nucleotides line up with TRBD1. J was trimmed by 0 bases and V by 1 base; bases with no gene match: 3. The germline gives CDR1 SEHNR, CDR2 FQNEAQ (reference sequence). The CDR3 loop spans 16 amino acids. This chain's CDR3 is CASSLGDREANYGYTF. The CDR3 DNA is TGTGCCAGCAGCTTAGGGGACAGGGAGGCTAACTATGGCTACACCTTC.

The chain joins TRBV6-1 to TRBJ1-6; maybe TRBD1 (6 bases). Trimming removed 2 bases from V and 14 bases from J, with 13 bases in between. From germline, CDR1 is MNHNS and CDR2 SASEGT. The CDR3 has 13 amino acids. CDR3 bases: TGTGCCAGCAGTGAACGACAGGCGTGGTCCCTCCACTTT. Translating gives CASSERQAWSLHF.

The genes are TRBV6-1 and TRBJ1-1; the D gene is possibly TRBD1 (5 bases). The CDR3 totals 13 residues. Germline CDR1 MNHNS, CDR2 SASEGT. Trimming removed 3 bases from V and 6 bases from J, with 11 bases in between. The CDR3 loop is CASSEGGIAEAFF. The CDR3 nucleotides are TGTGCCAGCAGTGAGGGGGGAATCGCTGAAGCTTTCTTT.